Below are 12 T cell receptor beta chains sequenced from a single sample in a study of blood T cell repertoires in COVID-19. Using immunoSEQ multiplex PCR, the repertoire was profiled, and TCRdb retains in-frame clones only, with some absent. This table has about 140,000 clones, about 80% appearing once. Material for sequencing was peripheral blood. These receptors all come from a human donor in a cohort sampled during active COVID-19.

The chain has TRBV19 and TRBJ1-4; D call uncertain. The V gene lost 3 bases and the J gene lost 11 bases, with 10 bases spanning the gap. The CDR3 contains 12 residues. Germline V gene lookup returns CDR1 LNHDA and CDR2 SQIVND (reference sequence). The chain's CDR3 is CASSIESRKLFF. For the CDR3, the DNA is TGTGCCAGTAGTATTGAATCTAGGAAACTGTTTTTT.

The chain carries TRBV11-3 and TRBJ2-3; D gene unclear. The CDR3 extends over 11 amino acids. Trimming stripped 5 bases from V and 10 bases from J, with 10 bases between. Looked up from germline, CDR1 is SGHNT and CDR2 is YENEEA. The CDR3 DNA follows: TGTGCCAGCAGCCTATCTGATCCGCAGTATTTT. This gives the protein CASSLSDPQYF.

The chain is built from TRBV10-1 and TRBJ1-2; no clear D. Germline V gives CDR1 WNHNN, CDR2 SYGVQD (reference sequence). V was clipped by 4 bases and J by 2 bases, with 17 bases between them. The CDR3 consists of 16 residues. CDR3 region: CASSGAPQGKNYGYTF. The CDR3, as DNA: TGCGCCAGCAGTGGGGCTCCCCAAGGAAAAAACTATGGCTACACCTTC.

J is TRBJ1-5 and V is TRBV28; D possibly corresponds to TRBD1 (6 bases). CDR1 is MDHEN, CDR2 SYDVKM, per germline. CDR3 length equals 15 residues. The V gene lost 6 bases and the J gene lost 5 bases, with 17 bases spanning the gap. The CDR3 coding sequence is TGTGCCAGCAGCCAGCTAGACAGGAGTGATCAGCCCCAGCATTTT. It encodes CASSQLDRSDQPQHF.

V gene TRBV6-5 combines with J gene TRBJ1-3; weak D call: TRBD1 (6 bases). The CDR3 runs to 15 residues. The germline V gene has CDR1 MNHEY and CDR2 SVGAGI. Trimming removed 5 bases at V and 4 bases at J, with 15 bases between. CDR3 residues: CASSPIDRSGNTIYF. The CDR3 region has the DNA TGTGCCAGCAGTCCTATAGACAGGTCGGGAAACACCATATATTTT.

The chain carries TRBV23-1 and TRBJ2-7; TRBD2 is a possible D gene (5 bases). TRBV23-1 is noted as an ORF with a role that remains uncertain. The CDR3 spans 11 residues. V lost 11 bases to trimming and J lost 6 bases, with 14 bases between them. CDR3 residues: CAGGASCEQYF. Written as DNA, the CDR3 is TGCGCCGGAGGCGCCTCTTGCGAGCAGTACTTC.

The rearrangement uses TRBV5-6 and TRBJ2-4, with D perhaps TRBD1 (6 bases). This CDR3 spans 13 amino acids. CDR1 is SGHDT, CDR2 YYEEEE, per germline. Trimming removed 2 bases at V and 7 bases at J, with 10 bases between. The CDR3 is CASSLFRGNIQYF. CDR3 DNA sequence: TGTGCCAGCAGCTTATTCAGGGGTAACATTCAGTACTTC.

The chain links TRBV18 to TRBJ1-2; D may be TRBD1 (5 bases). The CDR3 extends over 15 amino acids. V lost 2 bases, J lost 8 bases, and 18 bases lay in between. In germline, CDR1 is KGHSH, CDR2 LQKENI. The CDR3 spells CASSPSLGQGGGYTF. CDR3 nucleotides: TGTGCCAGCTCACCATCCCTCGGGCAGGGAGGCGGCTACACCTTC.

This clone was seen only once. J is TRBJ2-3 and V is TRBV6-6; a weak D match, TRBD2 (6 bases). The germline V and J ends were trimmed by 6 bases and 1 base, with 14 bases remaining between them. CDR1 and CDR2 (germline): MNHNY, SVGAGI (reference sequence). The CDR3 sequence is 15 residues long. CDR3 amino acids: CASSEPGVGTDTQYF. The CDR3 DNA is TGTGCCAGCAGCGAACCGGGAGTCGGCACAGATACGCAGTATTTT.

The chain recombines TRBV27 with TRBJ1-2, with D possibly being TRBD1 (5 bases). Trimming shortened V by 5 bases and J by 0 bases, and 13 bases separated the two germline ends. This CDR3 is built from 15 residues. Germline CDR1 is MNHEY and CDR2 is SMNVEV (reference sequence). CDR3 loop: CASSLDSNTNYGYTF. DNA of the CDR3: TGTGCCAGCAGTCTCGACAGTAATACTAACTATGGCTACACCTTC.

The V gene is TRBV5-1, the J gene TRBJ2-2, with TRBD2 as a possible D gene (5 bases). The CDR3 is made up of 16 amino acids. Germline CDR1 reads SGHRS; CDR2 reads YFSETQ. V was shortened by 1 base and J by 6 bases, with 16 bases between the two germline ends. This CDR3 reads CASSLNPGTPAGELFF. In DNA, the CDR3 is TGCGCCAGCAGCTTGAACCCGGGAACCCCGGCCGGGGAGCTGTTTTTT.

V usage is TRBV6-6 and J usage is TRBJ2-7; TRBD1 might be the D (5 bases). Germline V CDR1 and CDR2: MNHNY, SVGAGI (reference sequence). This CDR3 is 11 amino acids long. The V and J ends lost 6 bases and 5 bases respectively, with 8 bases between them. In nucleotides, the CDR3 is TGTGCCAGCAGGGACATAAACGAGCAGTACGTC. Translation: CASRDINEQYV.